The 20 T cell receptor beta chains listed next were all sequenced from one sample in a study of molecular identifiers for immune sequencing clone quantification. TCRdb reprocessed the PCR reads via MiXCR and lists one record per CDR3 protein. The table records under 600,000 distinct CDR3 sequences, about 20% of them present only once. Material: naive CD8+ T cells from blood, with Jurkat cell RNA spiked in. The subset here: FACS-sorted CD8+CD4-CCR7+CD45RA+ naive T cells. These receptors were taken from a human donor in good health. Some libraries in this study had Jurkat cell RNA spiked in.

This clonotype was counted between two and nine times. The rearrangement links TRBV2 to TRBJ2-7; no clear D gene. Trimming took off 11 bases at V and 0 bases at J, with 8 bases between the two ends. The CDR3 is 11 residues long. Germline CDR1 is SNHLY and CDR2 is FYNNEI. CDR3 sequence reads: CAAQSSYEQYF. CDR3 coding DNA: TGTGCCGCCCAGTCCTCCTACGAGCAGTACTTC.

V gene TRBV3-1 combines with J gene TRBJ2-5; the D gene is possibly TRBD1 (5 bases). This CDR3 has 18 residues. Germline V gene sequence: CDR1 LGHDT, CDR2 YNNKEL (reference sequence). The V end lost 0 bases, the J end lost 5 bases, and 22 bases lay between the germline ends. CDR3 region: CASSQERGANPGVETQYF. In nucleotides, the CDR3 is TGTGCCAGCAGCCAAGAAAGGGGCGCCAACCCGGGTGTTGAGACCCAGTACTTC.

This chain uses TRBV6-6 with TRBJ1-2; 9 bases match TRBD1. Trimming removed 2 bases from V and 8 bases from J; junction bases left unmatched: 6. Germline V gives CDR1 MNHNY, CDR2 SVGAGI (reference sequence). The CDR3 length is 14 residues. CDR3 loop: CASSYTDRGNGYTF. CDR3 nucleotides: TGTGCCAGCAGTTACACGGACAGGGGCAACGGCTACACCTTC.

The table lists this clonotype with many counts. The J gene is TRBJ2-7, the V gene TRBV11-1; 7 bases line up with TRBD1. This CDR3 has 14 residues. Looked up from germline, CDR1 is SGHAT and CDR2 is FQDESV (reference sequence). Trimming at V came to 2 bases and at J to 4 bases, leaving 5 bases not matched to a gene. CDR3 DNA: TGTGCCAGCAGCTTACGACAGGGTCAGTACGAGCAGTACTTC. Encoded protein: CASSLRQGQYEQYF.

This chain connects TRBV2 to TRBJ2-1; D ambiguous. From germline, CDR1 is SNHLY and CDR2 FYNNEI. This CDR3 is 13 amino acids long. V shed 4 bases and J shed 11 bases, with 15 bases lying between them. The CDR3 nucleotides are TGTGCCAGCAGTGTTGGTGACAACCGAAAGCAGTTCTTC. It is translated as CASSVGDNRKQFF.

This clonotype occurred many times. The J gene is TRBJ1-2, the V gene TRBV13; D is perhaps TRBD1 (6 bases). Germline V lookup: CDR1 PRHDT, CDR2 FYEKMQ (reference sequence). The CDR3 totals 14 residues. V was trimmed by 0 bases and J by 7 bases, leaving 12 bases between them. CDR3 sequence (DNA): TGTGCCAGCAGCTTAGGGACAGGCCGCCTTGGCTACACCTTC. Residues: CASSLGTGRLGYTF. Full variable domain (remainder filled in from reference TRBV13 and TRBJ1-2): AAGVIQSPRHLIKEKRETATLKCYPIPRHDTVYWYQQGPGQDPQFLISFYEKMQSDKGSIPDRFSAQQFSDYHSELNMSSLELGDSALYFCASSLGTGRLGYTFGSGTRLTVV.

This clonotype turned up a few times. This chain joins TRBV4-1 and TRBJ2-2, with 13 bases fitting TRBD2. The CDR3 extends over 17 amino acids. Germline CDR1 MGHRA, CDR2 YSYEKL. With 6 bases clipped from V and 4 bases from J, the junction kept 8 bases outside the gene matches. The DNA for the CDR3 is TGCGCCAGCAGGGAACTAGCGGGGGGGCCCGGCACCGGGGAGCTGTTTTTT. It specifies CASRELAGGPGTGELFF.

On this clonotype: With a much larger clone just one base away, this may be a read error. This chain uses TRBV7-9 with TRBJ2-4; perhaps TRBD1 as D (5 bases). The V gene's germline CDR1 is SEHNR and CDR2 FQNEAQ (reference sequence). The CDR3 is 16 residues long. The CDR3 DNA sequence: TGTGCCAGCAGCTTAGCCCGACAGCCAGGCGTAAACATTCGGTACTTC. It codes for CASSLARQPGVNIRYF.

The table lists this clonotype with many counts. V is TRBV4-3 and J is TRBJ1-6; possibly TRBD1 for D (5 bases). The CDR3 is made up of 14 amino acids. Germline V lookup: CDR1 LGHNA, CDR2 YSLEER. Trimming left V 1 base short and J 6 bases short, with 7 bases between. The CDR3 DNA reads TGCGCCAGCAGCCAAGGGGGGTTTAATTCACCCCTCCACTTT. It is translated as CASSQGGFNSPLHF.

This clonotype has ten or more counts. The chain couples TRBV7-9 to TRBJ2-3, with a weak D call TRBD2 (7 bases). This CDR3 is 19 amino acids long. Trimming left V 7 bases short and J 2 bases short, with 28 bases between. Germline V gene sequence: CDR1 SEHNR, CDR2 FQNEAQ (reference sequence). In nucleotides, the CDR3 is TGTGCCAGCACCCAAGAAAATAACGGGGGGCACCCGAACACAGATACGCAGTATTTT. Protein: CASTQENNGGHPNTDTQYF.

The chain joins TRBV12-3 or TRBV12-4 to TRBJ2-7, with 9 bases aligning to TRBD2. J was trimmed by 3 bases and V by 2 bases; bases with no gene match: 8. The CDR3 is 16 amino acids. The CDR3 DNA reads TGTGCCAGCAGTTTACGGAGCGGGGGGTACTACTACGAGCAGTACTTC. The encoded protein is CASSLRSGGYYYEQYF.

This clonotype was picked up many times. This sequence joins TRBV4-3 and TRBJ2-7; TRBD2 aligns across 13 bases. Germline V lookup: CDR1 LGHNA, CDR2 YSLEER. This CDR3 region has 15 residues. Germline trimming cut 4 bases from V and 3 bases from J; bases unmatched to any gene: 3. The CDR3 loop reads CASSPRLAGGYEQYF. In nucleotides, the CDR3 is TGCGCCAGCAGCCCTAGACTAGCGGGAGGCTACGAGCAGTACTTC.

This clonotype has ten or more counts. V is TRBV12-3 or TRBV12-4 and J is TRBJ1-1; 8 bases align to TRBD1. CDR3 length: 12 amino acids. With V trimmed by 5 bases and J by 11 bases, 7 bases remained unmatched. The CDR3 here is CASSVGTGLAFF. Written as DNA, the CDR3 is TGTGCCAGCAGTGTGGGGACAGGACTGGCTTTCTTT.

This clonotype was counted between two and nine times. The chain recombines TRBV12-3 or TRBV12-4 with TRBJ1-2, with 7 bases aligning to TRBD1. The CDR3 covers 16 residues. J lost 4 bases, V lost 6 bases, and 14 bases had no gene match. DNA of the CDR3: TGTGCCAGCAGCCCCACACCGGGACAGACGTTCTATGGCTACACCTTC. It is translated as CASSPTPGQTFYGYTF.

The table lists this clonotype with many counts. The chain carries TRBV7-9 and TRBJ1-3; TRBD1 matches 7 bases. The germline CDR1 and CDR2 sequences are SEHNR and FQNEAQ (reference sequence). CDR3 length equals 14 residues. V lost 4 bases, J lost 4 bases, and 4 bases stayed unmatched. CDR3 sequence: CASSSGTVGNTIYF. CDR3 sequence (DNA): TGTGCCAGCAGCTCCGGGACAGTCGGAAACACCATATATTTT.

This clonotype was seen repeatedly, ten times or more. The chain uses TRBV28 and TRBJ2-7, with D perhaps TRBD2 (5 bases). This CDR3 has 12 residues. Trimming left V 4 bases short and J 6 bases short, with 10 bases between. The germline V gene has CDR1 MDHEN and CDR2 SYDVKM. The CDR3 sequence: CASSSEGPEQYF. In DNA, the CDR3 is TGTGCCAGCAGTTCAGAGGGTCCCGAGCAGTACTTC. Combining the CDR3 with reference TRBV28 and TRBJ2-7 gives the whole variable domain DVKVTQSSRYLVKRTGEKVFLECVQDMDHENMFWYRQDPGLGLRLIYFSYDVKMKEKGDIPEGYSVSREKKERFSLILESASTNQTSMYLCASSSEGPEQYFGPGTRLTVT.

The chain carries TRBV13 and TRBJ2-1; D unclear. CDR3 length: 13 residues. Per the germline V gene, CDR1 is PRHDT and CDR2 is FYEKMQ (reference sequence). V lost 2 bases and J lost 14, with 16 bases in between. CDR3 nucleotide sequence: TGTGCCAGCAGCTTAAATAAAGGATCCCCGGAGTTCTTC. Amino acids: CASSLNKGSPEFF.

The genes are TRBV6-1 and TRBJ2-7, with D unclear. The V end was cut by 3 bases, the J end by 4 bases, with 13 bases between. CDR3 length equals 14 residues. CDR1 MNHNS and CDR2 SASEGT come from the germline V gene. Written as DNA, the CDR3 is TGTGCCAGCAGTGACGGATGGGGAAGTTACGAGCAGTACTTC. Translation gives CASSDGWGSYEQYF.

The chain combines TRBV13 with TRBJ1-1, with no clear D. The germline gives CDR1 PRHDT, CDR2 FYEKMQ (reference sequence). The length of the CDR3 is 15 residues. The V gene lost 5 bases and the J gene lost 4 bases, with 17 bases spanning the gap. The CDR3, as DNA: TGTGCCAGCAGCCACACCTTGGAGGCGGGCACTGAAGCTTTCTTT. Its translation: CASSHTLEAGTEAFF.

This clonotype was found many times. The gene calls are TRBV14 and TRBJ2-7; 10 nucleotides agree with TRBD2. V shed 1 base, J shed 6 bases, and the junction held 3 bases outside the gene matches. The CDR3 runs 14 residues. Germline lookup yields CDR1 SGHDN and CDR2 FVKESK. The CDR3 reads CASSQVRTSGEQYF. CDR3 in DNA: TGTGCCAGCAGCCAAGTCCGGACTAGCGGCGAGCAGTACTTC.